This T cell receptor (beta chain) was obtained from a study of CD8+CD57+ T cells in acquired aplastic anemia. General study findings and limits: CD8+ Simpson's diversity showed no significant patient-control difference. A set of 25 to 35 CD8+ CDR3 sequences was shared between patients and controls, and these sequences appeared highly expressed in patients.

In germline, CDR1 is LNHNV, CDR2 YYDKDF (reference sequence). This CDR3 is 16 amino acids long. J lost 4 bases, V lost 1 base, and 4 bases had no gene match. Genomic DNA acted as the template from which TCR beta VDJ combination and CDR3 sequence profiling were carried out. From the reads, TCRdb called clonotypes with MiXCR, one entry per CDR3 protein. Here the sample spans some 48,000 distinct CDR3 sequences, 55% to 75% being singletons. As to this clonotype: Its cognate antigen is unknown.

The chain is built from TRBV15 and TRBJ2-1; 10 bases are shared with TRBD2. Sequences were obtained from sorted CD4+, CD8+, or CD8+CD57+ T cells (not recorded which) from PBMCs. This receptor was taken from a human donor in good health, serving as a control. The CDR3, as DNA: TGTGCCACCAGCAGAGGACTAGCGGGTAGATACAATGAGCAGTTCTTC. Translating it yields CATSRGLAGRYNEQFF.